The 5 T cell receptor beta chains below all came from one sample that was sequenced in a study of graft-versus-host responses after intestinal transplantation. The assay was immunoSEQ multiplex PCR, and TCRdb's table has in-frame clones only and misses some. The data contain about 25,000 clones, roughly 95% of them singletons. The sequences come from PBMCs, collected 156 days after intestinal transplant. The source of these receptors is a human patient who received an intestinal transplant, so some T cells may come from the graft donor.

The rearrangement joins TRBV6-1 to TRBJ1-2, with D possibly TRBD1 on 5 matching bases. The germline gives CDR1 MNHNS, CDR2 SASEGT. The CDR3 is 16 residues long. V lost 2 bases, J lost 2 bases, and 15 bases lay in between. CDR3 sequence (DNA): TGTGCCAGCAGTGAAATAGGGGCCTTTCCAAACTATGGCTACACCTTC. Residues: CASSEIGAFPNYGYTF.

V is TRBV7-9 and J is TRBJ2-7, with 9 bases lining up with TRBD2. V lost 1 base and J lost 0; bases outside the gene matches: 7. CDR3 size: 17 residues. Germline assignment: CDR1 SEHNR and CDR2 FQNEAQ (reference sequence). The CDR3 DNA follows: TGTGCCAGCAGCTTAGTCGTCCTAGCGGGGAACTCCTACGAGCAGTACTTC. Translating it yields CASSLVVLAGNSYEQYF.

The chain couples TRBV2 to TRBJ2-1; 8 bases align to TRBD2. This CDR3 region has 16 residues. V lost 4 bases and J lost 2; bases outside the gene matches: 7. Germline values: CDR1 SNHLY, CDR2 FYNNEI. This chain's CDR3 is CASSGRTSRTYNEQFF. The CDR3 DNA reads as TGTGCCAGCAGTGGACGGACTAGCAGAACCTACAATGAGCAGTTCTTC.

J is TRBJ2-2 and V is TRBV7-7; D unresolved. CDR1 and CDR2 from the germline V gene are SSHAT and FNYEAQ (reference sequence). The ends were cut back, 3 bases at V and 4 bases at J, with 9 bases in the middle. The CDR3 loop spans 14 amino acids. DNA for the CDR3: TGTGCCAGCAGCTTTGGAGTTAGCACCGGGGAGCTGTTTTTT. This gives the protein CASSFGVSTGELFF.

The J gene is TRBJ2-1, the V gene TRBV15, with D possibly TRBD2 on 5 matching bases. Per the germline V gene, CDR1 is LNHNV and CDR2 is YYDKDF (reference sequence). V was shortened by 0 bases and J by 0 bases, with 9 bases between the two germline ends. The CDR3 sequence is 16 residues long. CDR3 bases: TGTGCCACCAGCAGAGATAAGGGAGTCTCCTACAATGAGCAGTTCTTC. This codes for CATSRDKGVSYNEQFF. Combining the CDR3 with reference TRBV15 and TRBJ2-1 gives the whole variable domain DAMVIQNPRYQVTQFGKPVTLSCSQTLNHNVMYWYQQKSSQAPKLLFHYYDKDFNNEADTPDNFQSRRPNTSFCFLDIRSPGLGDTAMYLCATSRDKGVSYNEQFFGPGTRLTVL.